The text below deals with one T cell receptor beta chain. This clonotype was observed many times. Its antigen is still unknown. It has no much larger one-base neighbor in the sample; base qualities were not kept. This entry comes from a study of T cells in Graves' hyperthyroidism and ophthalmopathy (dated by TCRdb to 2018 to 2020). For the wider study: Peripheral blood samples were taken at the time of initial diagnosis, prior to any treatment. A discovery cohort of about 95 patients, 43 with Graves' ophthalmopathy and roughly 59 with stable Graves' hyperthyroidism, was used to find distinguishing TCR V-J signatures. Whether ophthalmopathy could be predicted prospectively was tested in an independent validation cohort made up of fewer than 20 hyperthyroidism patients plus 17 patients who later progressed to ophthalmopathy. For training and testing, the roughly 93 patients in the discovery cohort were randomly divided in a 7:3 ratio. In about 6 Graves' hyperthyroidism patients, the study also compared T-cell repertoires from thyroid tissue with T-cell repertoires from blood. Once sampling was done, hyperthyroidism patients were given methimazole at a starting dose of 30 mg daily, whereas ophthalmopathy patients were given high-dose intravenous methylprednisolone. TCR Vbeta CDR3 sequencing of roughly 140 peripheral blood samples (43 ophthalmopathy, over 70 hyperthyroidism and about 17 progressor patients) is reported in the paper.

Hyperthyroidism patients were aged 18 to 65 years and newly diagnosed, with disease duration of less than 2 months. The study excluded patients with uncontrolled infections, other autoimmune diseases, pregnancy or lactation. Clinical symptoms, serum thyroxine and TRAb, thyroid ultrasound, and orbital computed tomography formed the basis for the diagnoses. Blood from progressor patients was drawn when they were first diagnosed with hyperthyroidism, before any ophthalmopathy symptoms appeared. Ficoll-Paque density gradient centrifugation was used to isolate PBMCs from around 9.1 ml of fresh peripheral blood. Progressor patients were first diagnosed with Graves' hyperthyroidism and then developed ophthalmopathy during follow-up. Trizol reagent was used to extract total RNA, and RNA quality was then checked on an Agilent 2100 Bioanalyzer. CDR3 length: 12 amino acids, cysteine to phenylalanine. Only the CDR3 DNA stays, 36 bases, in frame from base 1. V was cut back by 3 bases and J by 5 bases, leaving a gap of 10 bases between them. CDR1 and CDR2, per the germline V gene (reference sequence), are DFQATT and SNEGSKA.

Beyond this particular receptor, the publication reports: Most expanded thyroid clonotypes (frequency above 0.001) were also detected in blood, suggesting blood repertoires may reflect thyroid immune responses. No statistical method was used to set the sample size in advance, and investigators knew the group allocation. In cross-validation, a model built on a 13 V-J signature told ophthalmopathy apart from stable hyperthyroidism with under 90% sensitivity and roughly 83% specificity, and in testing the same model reached 80%/75%. In validation, progression to ophthalmopathy was predicted by the model with 70.59% sensitivity and just over 72% specificity, a median of approximately 6.5 months before onset.

Amplification of TCR beta CDR3 regions was carried out from RNA transcripts. For the first round of RT-PCR on the TCR CDR3, the HTBI primer set was used together with the Qiagen OneStep RT-PCR kit. The libraries were constructed in a second round of multiplex PCR and then size-selected and purified. The libraries were sequenced on an Illumina HiSeq2000 using paired-end 100 bp reads. In the original analysis: SOAPnuke was used to process the raw data, removing reads that contained adapters or uncalled bases, had a mean Phred below 15, or lacked an exact match to the constant primer or identifier. COPE v1.2.5 was used to merge the high-quality paired reads, and each unique nucleotide sequence was defined as a clonotype. Clonotypes were aligned to IMGT TRBV, TRBD and TRBJ reference segments using MiTCR v1.1. Only V-J combinations with frequency above 0.0001, covering approximately 99% of repertoires, were analysed. A TCS score was defined as the ratio between F50 (clonal expansion) and ExV (chaos), using BLOSUM62-based TCRdist between CDR3 peptides within each V-J. Welch's t-statistics and random forest reduced around 510 V-J features to 13, which were used in a naive Bayes classifier (R e1071). TCRdb redid the processing of the public reads, applying fastp at Q25 and MiXCR, and retained in-frame beta chains. Identical CDR3 proteins give one entry, which carries the most common genes and DNA. These V and J calls derive from TCRdb rather than the authors' analysis. The sample table records 270,000 or so distinct CDR3 sequences; around 15% of these occur just once. The top ten clonotypes cover over 30% of the sample.

The TCR was taken from a woman in her forties or fifties with Graves' hyperthyroidism that later progressed to Graves' ophthalmopathy. This sequence uses TRBV20-1 and TRBJ1-2; possibly the D gene is TRBD1, per 5 matching bases. Material for sequencing was blood. For the CDR3, the sequence is CSASEGNYGYTF. The bases read TGCAGTGCTAGCGAGGGGAATTATGGCTACACCTTC.